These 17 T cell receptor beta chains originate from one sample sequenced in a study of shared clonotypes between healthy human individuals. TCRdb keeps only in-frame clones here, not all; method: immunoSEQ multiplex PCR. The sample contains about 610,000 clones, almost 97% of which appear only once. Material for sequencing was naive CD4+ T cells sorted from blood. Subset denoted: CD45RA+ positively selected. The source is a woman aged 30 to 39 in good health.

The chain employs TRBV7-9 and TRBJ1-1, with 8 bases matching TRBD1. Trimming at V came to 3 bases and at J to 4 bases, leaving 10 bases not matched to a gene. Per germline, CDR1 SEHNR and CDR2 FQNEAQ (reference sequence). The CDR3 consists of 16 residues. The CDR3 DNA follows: TGTGCCAGCAGCTTTAGTGTAGGACAGGGAGGCACTGAAGCTTTCTTT. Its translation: CASSFSVGQGGTEAFF.

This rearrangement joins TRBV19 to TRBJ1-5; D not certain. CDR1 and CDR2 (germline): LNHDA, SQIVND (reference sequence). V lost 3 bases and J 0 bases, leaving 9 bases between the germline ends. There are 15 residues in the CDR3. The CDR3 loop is CASSMSPYSNQPQHF. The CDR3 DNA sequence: TGTGCCAGTAGTATGTCCCCTTATAGCAATCAGCCCCAGCATTTT.

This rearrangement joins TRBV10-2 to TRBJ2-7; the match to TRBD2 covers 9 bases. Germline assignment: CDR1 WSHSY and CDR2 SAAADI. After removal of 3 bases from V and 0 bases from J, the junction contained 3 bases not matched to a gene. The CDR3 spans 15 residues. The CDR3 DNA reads TGCGCCAGCAGTGACCCTAGCGGGGACTCCTACGAGCAGTACTTC. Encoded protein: CASSDPSGDSYEQYF.

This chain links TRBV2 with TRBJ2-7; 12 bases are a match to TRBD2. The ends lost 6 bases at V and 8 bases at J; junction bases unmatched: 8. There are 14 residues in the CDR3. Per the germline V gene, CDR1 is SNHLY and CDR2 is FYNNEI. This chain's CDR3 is CASRLGLAGQQQYF. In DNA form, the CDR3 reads TGTGCCAGCAGGCTAGGACTAGCGGGACAACAGCAGTACTTC.

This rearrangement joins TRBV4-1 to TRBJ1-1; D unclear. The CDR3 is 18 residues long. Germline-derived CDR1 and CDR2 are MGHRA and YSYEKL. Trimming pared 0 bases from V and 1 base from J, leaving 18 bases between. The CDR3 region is CASSQDNGQNRPNTEAFF. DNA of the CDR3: TGCGCCAGCAGCCAAGATAACGGGCAGAACCGCCCGAACACTGAAGCTTTCTTT.

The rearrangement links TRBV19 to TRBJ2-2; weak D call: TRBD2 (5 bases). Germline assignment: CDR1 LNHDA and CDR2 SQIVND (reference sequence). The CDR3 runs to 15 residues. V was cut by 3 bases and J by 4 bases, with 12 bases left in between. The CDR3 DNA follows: TGTGCCAGTAGTATGGGAGTTGCGGGCACCGGGGAGCTGTTTTTT. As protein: CASSMGVAGTGELFF.

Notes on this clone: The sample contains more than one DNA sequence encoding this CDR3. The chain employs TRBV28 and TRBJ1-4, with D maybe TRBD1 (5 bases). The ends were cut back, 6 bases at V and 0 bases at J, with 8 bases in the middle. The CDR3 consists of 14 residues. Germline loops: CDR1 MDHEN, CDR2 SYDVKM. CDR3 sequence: CASRDTTTNEKLFF. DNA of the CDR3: TGTGCCAGCAGGGACACAACAACTAATGAAAAACTGTTTTTT.

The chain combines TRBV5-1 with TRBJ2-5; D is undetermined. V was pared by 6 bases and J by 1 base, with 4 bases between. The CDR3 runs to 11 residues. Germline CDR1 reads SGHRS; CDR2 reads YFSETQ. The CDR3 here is CASMGQETQYF. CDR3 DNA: TGCGCCAGCATGGGCCAAGAGACCCAGTACTTC.

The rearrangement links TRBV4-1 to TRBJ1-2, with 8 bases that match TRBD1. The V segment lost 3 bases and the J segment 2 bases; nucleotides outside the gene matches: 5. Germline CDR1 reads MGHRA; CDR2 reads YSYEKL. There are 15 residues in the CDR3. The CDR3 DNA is TGCGCCAGCAGCCACGCGACAGGGGTAAACTATGGCTACACCTTC. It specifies CASSHATGVNYGYTF.

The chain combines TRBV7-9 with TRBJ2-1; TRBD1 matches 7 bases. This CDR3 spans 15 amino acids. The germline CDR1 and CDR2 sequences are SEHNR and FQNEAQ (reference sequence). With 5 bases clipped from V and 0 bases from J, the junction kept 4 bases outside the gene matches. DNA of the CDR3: TGTGCCAGCAGCGTGGGACAGACCTCCTACAATGAGCAGTTCTTC. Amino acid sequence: CASSVGQTSYNEQFF.

The DNA of the CDR3 is TGTGCCAGCACCAACGACAGGGGCGGCAATCAGCCCCAGCATTTT. It codes for CASTNDRGGNQPQHF. This chain joins TRBV6-6 and TRBJ1-5, with 8 bases that match TRBD1. The CDR3 sequence is 15 residues long. Germline CDR1 reads MNHNY; CDR2 reads SVGAGI (reference sequence). V lost 7 bases, J lost 2 bases, and 7 bases stayed unmatched.

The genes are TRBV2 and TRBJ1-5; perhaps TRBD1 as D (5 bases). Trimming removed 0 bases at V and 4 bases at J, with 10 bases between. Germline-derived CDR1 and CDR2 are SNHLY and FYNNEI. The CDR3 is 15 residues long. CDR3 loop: CASSEAQGTNQPQHF. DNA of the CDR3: TGTGCCAGCAGTGAAGCGCAGGGTACTAATCAGCCCCAGCATTTT. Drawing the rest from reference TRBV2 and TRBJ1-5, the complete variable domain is EPEVTQTPSHQVTQMGQEVILRCVPISNHLYFYWYRQILGQKVEFLVSFYNNEISEKSEIFDDQFSVERPDGSNFTLKIRSTKLEDSAMYFCASSEAQGTNQPQHFGDGTRLSIL.

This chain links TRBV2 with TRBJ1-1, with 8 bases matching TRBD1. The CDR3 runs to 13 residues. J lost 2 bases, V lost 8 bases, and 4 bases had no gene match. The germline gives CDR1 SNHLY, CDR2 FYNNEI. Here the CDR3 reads CASGTGTNTEAFF. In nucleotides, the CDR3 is TGTGCCAGCGGGACAGGAACCAACACTGAAGCTTTCTTT.

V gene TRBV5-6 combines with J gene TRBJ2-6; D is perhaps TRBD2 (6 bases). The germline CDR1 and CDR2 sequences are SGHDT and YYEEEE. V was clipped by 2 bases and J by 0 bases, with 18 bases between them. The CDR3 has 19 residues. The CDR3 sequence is CASSFNLGGASSGANVLTF. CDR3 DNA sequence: TGTGCCAGCAGCTTTAATTTAGGAGGGGCGAGCTCTGGGGCCAACGTCCTGACTTTC.

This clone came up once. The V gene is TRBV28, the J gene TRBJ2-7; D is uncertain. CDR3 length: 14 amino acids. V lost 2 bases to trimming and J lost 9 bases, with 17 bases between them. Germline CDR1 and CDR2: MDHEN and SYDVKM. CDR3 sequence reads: CASSLEQLHRRQYF. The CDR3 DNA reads TGTGCCAGCAGTTTAGAACAGTTACACAGACGGCAGTACTTC.

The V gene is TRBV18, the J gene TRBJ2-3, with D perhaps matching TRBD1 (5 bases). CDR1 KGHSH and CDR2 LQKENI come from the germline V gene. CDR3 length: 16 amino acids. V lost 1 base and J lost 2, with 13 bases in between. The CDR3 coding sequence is TGTGCCAGCTCACCACTATTAGGGGAAGTCACAGATACGCAGTATTTT. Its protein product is CASSPLLGEVTDTQYF. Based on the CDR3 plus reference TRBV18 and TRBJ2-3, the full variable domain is NAGVMQNPRHLVRRRGQEARLRCSPMKGHSHVYWYRQLPEEGLKFMVYLQKENIIDESGMPKERFSAEFPKEGPSILRIQQVVRGDSAAYFCASSPLLGEVTDTQYFGPGTRLTVL.

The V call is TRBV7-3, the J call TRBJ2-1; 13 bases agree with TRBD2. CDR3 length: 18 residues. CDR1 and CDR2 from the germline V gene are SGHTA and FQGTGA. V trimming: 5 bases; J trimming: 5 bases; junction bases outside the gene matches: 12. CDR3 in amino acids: CASSPDTGLAGVNNEQFF. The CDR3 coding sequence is TGTGCCAGCAGCCCCGACACCGGACTAGCGGGAGTAAACAATGAGCAGTTCTTC.